The rows below give T cell receptor beta chains drawn from one sample of a study of T-cell reconstitution after alpha-beta-depleted transplantation in children. In TCRdb, the PCR reads were re-called with MiXCR into one record per CDR3 protein. The table lists about 22,000 distinct CDR3 sequences, roughly a tenth of them singletons. Source: PBMCs from the stem cell graft donor, taken from the stem cell graft. These receptor sequences come from a human donor who donated a stem cell graft to a child with chronic granulomatous disease. Each CDR3 is given with its conserved first and last residue. The order of the fields is D gene, clone size, V gene, J gene, CDR3 protein, CDR3 DNA. A D gene is named only where the DNA matches it firmly. Only some rows state a clone size, as once, few, many or a class for expanded clones.

TRBD1	medium-sized	TRBV18	TRBJ1-1	CASSPPNRGDTEAFF	TGTGCCAGCTCACCACCGAACAGGGGTGACACTGAAGCTTTCTTT
-	few	TRBV12-3/TRBV12-4	TRBJ2-6	CASSLGIGVSGANGLTF	TGTGCCAGCAGTTTAGGGATTGGGGTCTCTGGGGCCAACGGCCTGACTTTC
-	many	TRBV20-1	TRBJ1-2	CSARDGGRPGYGYTF	TGCAGTGCTAGAGACGGGGGACGGCCTGGGTATGGCTACACCTTC
-	many	TRBV7-6	TRBJ1-1	CASSLDAVGNTEAFF	TGTGCCAGCAGCTTAGACGCGGTGGGGAACACTGAAGCTTTCTTT
TRBD2	many	TRBV7-9	TRBJ2-1	CASSPSSGGGDNEQFF	TGTGCCAGCAGCCCCTCGAGCGGGGGGGGTGATAATGAGCAGTTCTTC
-	many	TRBV12-3/TRBV12-4	TRBJ1-2	CASSLGGGDPNYGYTF	TGTGCCAGCAGTTTGGGGGGAGGGGACCCTAACTATGGCTACACCTTC
-	many	TRBV27	TRBJ2-1	CASSLYSTEGYNEQFF	TGTGCCAGCAGTTTATACTCCACGGAGGGGTACAATGAGCAGTTCTTC
-	few	TRBV5-5	TRBJ1-4	CASSISFEKLFF	TGTGCCAGCAGCATCTCCTTCGAAAAACTGTTTTTT
-	many	TRBV5-1	TRBJ2-2	CASSLTGERGSGELFF	TGCGCCAGCAGCTTGACTGGGGAGCGAGGGAGCGGGGAGCTGTTTTTT
TRBD2	many	TRBV6-5	TRBJ2-1	CASSYMRESYNEQFF	TGTGCCAGCAGTTACATGCGGGAGTCCTACAATGAGCAGTTCTTC
-	many	TRBV7-6	TRBJ2-5	CASSQTGKQETQYF	TGTGCCAGCAGCCAAACAGGAAAACAAGAGACCCAGTACTTC
-	many	TRBV5-1	TRBJ2-7	CASSLEKGPMDEQYF	TGCGCCAGCAGCTTGGAAAAGGGCCCCATGGACGAGCAGTACTTC
-	-	TRBV7-9	TRBJ2-3	CASSVGTVADTQYF	TGTGCCAGCAGCGTCGGGACCGTGGCAGATACGCAGTATTTT
TRBD2	-	TRBV7-2	TRBJ2-3	CASACPAGETESQYF	TGTGCCAGCGCCTGCCCAGCGGGGGAAACTGAATCGCAGTATTTT
-	many	TRBV7-9	TRBJ2-2	CASSATRRNTGELFF	TGTGCCAGCAGCGCGACTAGAAGGAACACCGGGGAGCTGTTTTTT
TRBD1	many	TRBV20-1	TRBJ1-3	CSARELPRPDRAEDTIYF	TGCAGTGCTAGAGAGCTACCCCGGCCCGACAGGGCCGAAGACACCATATATTTT
-	many	TRBV27	TRBJ2-1	CASSLEGYNEQFF	TGTGCCAGCAGTTTAGAGGGATACAATGAGCAGTTCTTC
-	-	TRBV3-1	TRBJ1-1	CASSQETMNTEAFF	TGTGCCAGCAGCCAAGAGACAATGAACACTGAAGCTTTCTTT